This record looks at one TCR beta chain sequence and its context. Authors' processing steps: Reference gene primer amplification yielded estimated nucleated cell counts. Measured with immunoSEQ multiplex PCR; TCRdb has only the in-frame clones, and not every one. That table is the source of V, J and clone size, and D and trimming were worked out from the DNA. The sample includes more than 200,000 clones, 81% of them seen just once. This sample was included in a study of blood T cell repertoires in COVID-19. Study in general: Samples of COVID-19 (acute and convalescent) were obtained from the United States, Italy and Spain. Sources were T cells, B-cell-depleted T cells, or PBMCs; the material itself was cDNA or gDNA.

V shed 7 bases, J shed 9 bases, and the junction held 9 bases outside the gene matches. CDR1 is MNHEY and CDR2 is SVGAGI in the germline V gene. The CDR3 covers 12 residues. This clonotype originated in a woman aged 80 or older with acute or convalescent COVID-19. The source material was peripheral blood. V is TRBV6-5 and J is TRBJ2-7, with 7 bases fitting TRBD1. CDR3 DNA: TGTGCCAGCATGATCGTACAGGGGAGGCAGTACTTC. Its protein product is CASMIVQGRQYF.